A selection of T cell receptor beta chains follows, all from one sample in a study of blood T cell repertoires in COVID-19. Some clones are missing from TCRdb's copy, which holds only in-frame ones; the method was immunoSEQ multiplex PCR. This table holds approximately 160,000 clones, 75% to 85% found once. Sequencing used PBMCs or T cells enriched from blood (not recorded which). The origin of the receptors is a man aged 40-49 years who had recovered from COVID-19. Each CDR3 is given without its conserved first and last residue. D genes are given only for firm matches. Only some rows state a clone size, as once, few, many or a class for expanded clones.

V gene: TRBV2; clone size: .; J gene: TRBJ1-4; D gene: TRBD1; CDR3 protein: ASSLQGAQEKLF
V gene: TRBV6-1; clone size: .; J gene: TRBJ1-5; D gene: .; CDR3 protein: ASSEVLYSNQPQH
V gene: TRBV6-5; clone size: .; J gene: TRBJ2-3; D gene: .; CDR3 protein: ASSYRGFSTDTQY
V gene: TRBV5-1; clone size: .; J gene: TRBJ2-2; D gene: TRBD1; CDR3 protein: ASSLRDSIPPGELF
V gene: TRBV6-5; clone size: few; J gene: TRBJ1-3; D gene: .; CDR3 protein: ASSYSSYAGDTIY
V gene: TRBV7-8; clone size: .; J gene: TRBJ1-1; D gene: .; CDR3 protein: ASSLGRQSTEAF
V gene: TRBV30; clone size: once; J gene: TRBJ1-3; D gene: .; CDR3 protein: AWTRAGGILSGNTIY
V gene: TRBV14; clone size: .; J gene: TRBJ2-2; D gene: TRBD2; CDR3 protein: ASNGGSNTGELF
V gene: TRBV5-1; clone size: .; J gene: TRBJ1-3; D gene: .; CDR3 protein: ASSPQSSGNTIY
V gene: TRBV3-1/TRBV3-2; clone size: .; J gene: TRBJ2-5; D gene: TRBD2; CDR3 protein: ASSHGPGGETQY
V gene: TRBV3-1/TRBV3-2; clone size: .; J gene: TRBJ2-3; D gene: TRBD2; CDR3 protein: ASSRGSGGFTDTQY
V gene: TRBV30; clone size: few; J gene: TRBJ1-5; D gene: TRBD1; CDR3 protein: AWSGTGGANNQPQH
V gene: TRBV5-4; clone size: .; J gene: TRBJ1-6; D gene: .; CDR3 protein: ASSLRGGLEKKSPLH
V gene: TRBV5-6; clone size: .; J gene: TRBJ2-2; D gene: TRBD2; CDR3 protein: ASSPKTSGGAAGELF
V gene: TRBV10-1; clone size: .; J gene: TRBJ2-1; D gene: .; CDR3 protein: ASNRKGGDEQF
V gene: TRBV6-5; clone size: .; J gene: TRBJ2-1; D gene: .; CDR3 protein: ASSRRTLNEQF
V gene: TRBV7-9; clone size: .; J gene: TRBJ1-1; D gene: .; CDR3 protein: ASRRDILNTEAF
V gene: TRBV12-1; clone size: .; J gene: TRBJ2-3; D gene: .; CDR3 protein: ASTILAGFADTQY
V gene: TRBV9; clone size: .; J gene: TRBJ2-2; D gene: .; CDR3 protein: ASSASGGRLF
V gene: TRBV21-1; clone size: .; J gene: TRBJ2-5; D gene: .; CDR3 protein: ASSNLGAGGETQY
V gene: TRBV6-5; clone size: .; J gene: TRBJ1-5; D gene: .; CDR3 protein: ASSYQNSNQPQH
V gene: TRBV18; clone size: .; J gene: TRBJ2-6; D gene: .; CDR3 protein: ASSQTESGANVLT